This T cell receptor (beta chain) was retrieved from a study of monozygotic twins with cystic fibrosis. The overall study: Libraries were built from 3 to 3.5 micrograms of fragmented DNA using approximately 16 PCR cycles. Study results and caveats: Unrelated CF individuals shared fewer identical clonotypes than monozygotic CF twins. V usage most resembled the co-twin in 13 of 16 pairs.

Trimming left V 3 bases short and J 4 bases short, with 9 bases between. Germline V gene data show CDR1 as SGHNT and CDR2 as YENEEA. The CDR3 has 13 residues. For this clone: What it binds is not known.

Data came from immunoSEQ multiplex PCR; TCRdb stores just in-frame clones and leaves some out. Altogether 39,000 or so clones are present, approximately 90% being singletons, with the ten largest covering less than 0.2%. Sequencing used blood. The rearrangement uses TRBV11-3 and TRBJ2-5, with D perhaps TRBD1 or TRBD2 (6 bases each). The source is a boy between 2 and 10 years old with cystic fibrosis. The CDR3 sequence is CASSFGGRETQYF. CDR3 DNA sequence: TGTGCCAGCAGCTTTGGGGGGCGAGAGACCCAGTACTTC.